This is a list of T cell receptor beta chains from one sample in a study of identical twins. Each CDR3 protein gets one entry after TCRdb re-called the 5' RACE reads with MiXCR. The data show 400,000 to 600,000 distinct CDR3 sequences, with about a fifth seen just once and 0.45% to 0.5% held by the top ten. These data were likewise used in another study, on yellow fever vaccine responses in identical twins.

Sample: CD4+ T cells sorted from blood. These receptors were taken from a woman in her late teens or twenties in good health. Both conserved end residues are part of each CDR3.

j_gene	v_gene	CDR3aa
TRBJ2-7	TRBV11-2	CASSFTSGTGGSEQYF
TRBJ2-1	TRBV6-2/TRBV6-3	CASWTSGSPLQFF
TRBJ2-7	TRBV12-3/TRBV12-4	CASSPVLAGPYEQYF
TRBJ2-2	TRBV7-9	CASSRTVANTGELFF
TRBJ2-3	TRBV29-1	CSVSPGAGGDTQYF
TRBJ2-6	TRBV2	CASSEEVSGANVLTF
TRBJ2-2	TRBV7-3	CASSQDRGRTGELFF
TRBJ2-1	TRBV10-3	CAIRPAVRFSYNEQFF
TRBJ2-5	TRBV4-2	CASSQLLAGGLPQYF
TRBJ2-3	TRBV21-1	CASSTRDRSTDTQYF
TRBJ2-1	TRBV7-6	CASSLAPPGSGDNEQFF
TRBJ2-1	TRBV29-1	CSVQVPAVNEQFF
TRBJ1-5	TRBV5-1	CASSTGEGSQPQHF
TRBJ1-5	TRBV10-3	CAISERQGFGNQPQHF
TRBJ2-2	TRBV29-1	CSVAPSGHLTGELFF
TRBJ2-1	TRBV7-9	CASSFSPGVEQFF
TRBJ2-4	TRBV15	CATSRDTPGGAAKNIQYF
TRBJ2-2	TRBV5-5	CASSLSENTGELFF
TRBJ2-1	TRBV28	CASVGGGFEMGEQFF
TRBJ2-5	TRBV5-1	CASSQTTQTREKTQYF
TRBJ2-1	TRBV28	CASSFPRLQQFF
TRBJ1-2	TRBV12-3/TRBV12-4	CASSSGQTGDYGYTF
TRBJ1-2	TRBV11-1	CASSPQGTYYGYTF
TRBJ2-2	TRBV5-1	CASSPRTPTTGELFF
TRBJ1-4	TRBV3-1	CASSQSGQNEKLFF
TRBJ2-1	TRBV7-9	CASSVGRLAGGNEQFF
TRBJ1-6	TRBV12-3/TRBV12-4	CASSLESYNSPLHF
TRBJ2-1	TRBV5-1	CASSLAASGGEQFF
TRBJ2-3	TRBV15	CATSRDPPGTGIFHTDTQYF
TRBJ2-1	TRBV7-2	CASSPRLAGGEQFF
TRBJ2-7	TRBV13	CASSLGPGDEQYF
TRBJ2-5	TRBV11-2	CASSLPGQQETQYF
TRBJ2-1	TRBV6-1	CASRASGSLPGNEQFF
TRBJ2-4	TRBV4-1	CASSQPGTGGDGGIQYF
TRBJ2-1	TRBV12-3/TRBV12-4	CASRPDLVDNEQFF
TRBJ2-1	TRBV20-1	CSAVLAGVNFEQFF
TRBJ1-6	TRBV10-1	CASSSGTDNSPLHF
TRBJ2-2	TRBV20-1	CSARDRTRTNTGELFF
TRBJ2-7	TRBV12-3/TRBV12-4	CASSGTGFSEQYF
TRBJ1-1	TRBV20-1	CSARRGAYTEAFF
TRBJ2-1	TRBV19	CASSIGRSLNEQFF
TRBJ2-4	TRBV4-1	CASSQEGWGTKNIQYF
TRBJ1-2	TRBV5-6	CASSVTAYGYTF
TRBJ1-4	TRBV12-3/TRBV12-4	CASRSGQGQNEKLFF
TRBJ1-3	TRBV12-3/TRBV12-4	CASSFGSSGNTIYF
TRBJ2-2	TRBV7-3	CASAPGYDTGELFF
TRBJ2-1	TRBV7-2	CASSYTGTSGGANEQFF
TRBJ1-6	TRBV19	CASSISGVKRLHF
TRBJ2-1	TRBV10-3	CAISLSGRDNEQFF
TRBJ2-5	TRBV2	CASTPGSGIQETQYF
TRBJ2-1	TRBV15	CATSREKGLYNEQFF
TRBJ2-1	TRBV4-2	CASSQASETSGYNEQFF
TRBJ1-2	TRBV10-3	CAIKPGQGLYGYTF
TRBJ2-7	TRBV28	CASSLVAAGGPFYEQYF
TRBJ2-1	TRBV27	CASSFLGTGSYNEQFF
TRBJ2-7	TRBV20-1	CSARVGLYEQYF
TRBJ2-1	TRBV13	CASSHTFRGPNNEQFF